This T cell receptor (beta chain) was recovered during a study of spatial heterogeneity in lung cancer. Study-level results: Whereas they appeared in blood less at follow-up, ubiquitous expanded tumor TCRs appeared there more at resection.

This CDR3 contains 15 residues. J was trimmed by 6 bases and V by 5 bases; bases with no gene match: 11. CDR1 is LNHNV, CDR2 YYDKDF, per germline (reference sequence). Each CDR3 protein gets one entry after TCRdb re-called the 5' RACE reads with MiXCR. Here the sample spans over 50,000 distinct CDR3 sequences, about 8% being singletons. Specified time point: sample taken at primary tumor resection. No cell sorting; template was whole RNA from tumor, lung tissue or PBMC. Untreated early-stage non-small cell lung cancer patients, some 70 in total, were the donors. This clonotype was recorded a few times. Antigen specificity is unknown.

The receptor's source is a female donor with early-stage non-small cell lung cancer. This sequence joins TRBV15 and TRBJ2-3; 7 nucleotides match TRBD2. The sample consisted of PBMCs, taken at surgery. CDR3 in amino acids: CATSRRGEIPDTQYF. As DNA, the CDR3 is TGTGCCACCAGCCGCCGGGGGGAGATACCGGATACGCAGTATTTT.